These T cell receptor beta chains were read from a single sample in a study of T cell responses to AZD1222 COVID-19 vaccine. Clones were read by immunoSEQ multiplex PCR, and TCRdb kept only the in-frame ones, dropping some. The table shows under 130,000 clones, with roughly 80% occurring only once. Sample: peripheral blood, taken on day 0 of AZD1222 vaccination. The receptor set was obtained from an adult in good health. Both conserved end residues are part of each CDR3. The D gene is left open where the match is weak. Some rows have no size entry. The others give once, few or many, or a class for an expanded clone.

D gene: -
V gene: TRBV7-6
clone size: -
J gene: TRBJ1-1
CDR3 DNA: TGTGCCAGCAGCTTAGCTCTGGGGGTGAACACTGAAGCTTTCTTT
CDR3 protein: CASSLALGVNTEAFF

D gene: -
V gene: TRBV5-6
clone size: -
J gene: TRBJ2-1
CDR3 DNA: TGTGCCAGCAGCTTCTTTGGTGTAGAGGGAATCTACAATGAGCAGTTCTTC
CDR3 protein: CASSFFGVEGIYNEQFF

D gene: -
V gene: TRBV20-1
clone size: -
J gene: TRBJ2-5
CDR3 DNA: TGCAGTGCTAGGCCTGAAGAGACCCAGTACTTC
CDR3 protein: CSARPEETQYF

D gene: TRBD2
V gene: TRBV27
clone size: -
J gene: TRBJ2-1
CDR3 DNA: TGTGCCAGCAGTTTATCGAGTTTCGATAGCGGGGGAGGATACAATGAGCAGTTCTTC
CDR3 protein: CASSLSSFDSGGGYNEQFF

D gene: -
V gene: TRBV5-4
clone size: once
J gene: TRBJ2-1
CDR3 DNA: TGTGCCAGCAGCCTTAACAATGAGCAGTTCTTC
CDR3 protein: CASSLNNEQFF

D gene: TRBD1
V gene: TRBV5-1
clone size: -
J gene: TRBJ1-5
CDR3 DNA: TGCGCCAGCAGCAGGGACAGTGATCAGCCCCAGCATTTT
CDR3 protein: CASSRDSDQPQHF

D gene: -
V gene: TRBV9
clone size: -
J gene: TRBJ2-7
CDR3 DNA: TGTGCCAGCCTGTGCTACGAGCAGTACTTC
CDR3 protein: CASLCYEQYF

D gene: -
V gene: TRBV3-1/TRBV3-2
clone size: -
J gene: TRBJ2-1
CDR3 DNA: TGTGCCAGCAGCCTCCTAGGGAATGAGCAGTTCTTC
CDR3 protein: CASSLLGNEQFF

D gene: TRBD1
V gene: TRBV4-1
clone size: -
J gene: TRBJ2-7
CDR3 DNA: TGCGCCAGCAGCCAAGCTACCGACAGGGGGTCCTACGAGCAGTACTTC
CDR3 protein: CASSQATDRGSYEQYF

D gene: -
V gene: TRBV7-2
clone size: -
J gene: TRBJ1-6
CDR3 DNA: TGTGCCAGCAGCCCTTACAGCTCTACCTCCTATAATTCACCCCTCCACTTT
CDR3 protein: CASSPYSSTSYNSPLHF

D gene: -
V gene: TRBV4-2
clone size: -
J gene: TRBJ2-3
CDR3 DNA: TGTGCCAGCAGCCAAGAGAGAGTGTTGGGACTGGGGGCAGATACGCAGTATTTT
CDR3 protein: CASSQERVLGLGADTQYF

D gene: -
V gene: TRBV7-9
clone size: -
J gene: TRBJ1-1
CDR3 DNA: TGTGCCAGCAGCTTTACCACAGGACTTCTGAACACTGAAGCTTTCTTT
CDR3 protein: CASSFTTGLLNTEAFF

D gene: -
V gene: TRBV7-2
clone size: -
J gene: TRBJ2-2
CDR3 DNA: TGTGCCAGCAGCTCCCGGGCTTCGAACACCGGGGAGCTGTTTTTT
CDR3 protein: CASSSRASNTGELFF

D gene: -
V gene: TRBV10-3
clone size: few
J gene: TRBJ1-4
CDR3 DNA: TGTGCCATCAGTGAGTCAGTGGAAAAACTGTTTTTT
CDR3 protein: CAISESVEKLFF

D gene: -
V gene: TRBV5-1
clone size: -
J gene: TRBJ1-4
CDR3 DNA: TGCGCCAGCAGGGGGGCTACTAATGAAAAACTGTTTTTT
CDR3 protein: CASRGATNEKLFF

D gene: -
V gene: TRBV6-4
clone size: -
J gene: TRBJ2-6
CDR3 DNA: TGTGCCAGCAGCGCCTCTGGGGCCAACGTCCTGACTTTC
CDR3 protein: CASSASGANVLTF

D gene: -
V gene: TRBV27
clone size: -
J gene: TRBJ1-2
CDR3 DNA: TGTGCCAGCAGTTTTGATTATCGGGGGGCTAGTGGCTACACCTTC
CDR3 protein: CASSFDYRGASGYTF

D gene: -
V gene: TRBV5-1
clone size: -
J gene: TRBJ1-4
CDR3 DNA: TGCGCCAGCAGCTATAACACCGGGGCTAATGAAAAACTGTTTTTT
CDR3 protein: CASSYNTGANEKLFF

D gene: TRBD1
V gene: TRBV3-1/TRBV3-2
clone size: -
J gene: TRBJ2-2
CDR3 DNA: TGTGCCAGCAGCCAAGTCATATCGGGACAGGGGGTAGAGGAGCTGTTTTTT
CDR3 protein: CASSQVISGQGVEELFF

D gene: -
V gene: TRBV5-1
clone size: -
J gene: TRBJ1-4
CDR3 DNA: TGCGCCAGCAGCAGGAGGGGGGATGAAAAACTGTTTTTT
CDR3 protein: CASSRRGDEKLFF

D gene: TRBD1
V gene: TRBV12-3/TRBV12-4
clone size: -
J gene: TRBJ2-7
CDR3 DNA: TGTGCCAGCAGCGACAGGGGATACGAGCAGTACTTC
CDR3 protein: CASSDRGYEQYF

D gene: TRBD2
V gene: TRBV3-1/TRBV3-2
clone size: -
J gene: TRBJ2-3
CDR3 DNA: TGTGCCAGCAGCCAAGAGCGGGGGAGCACAGATACGCAGTATTTT
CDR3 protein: CASSQERGSTDTQYF

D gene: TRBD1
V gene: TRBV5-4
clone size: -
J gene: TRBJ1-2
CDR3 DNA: TGTGCCAGCAGCTTCGGGACAGGGGCGAGGGGCTACACCTTC
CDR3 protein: CASSFGTGARGYTF

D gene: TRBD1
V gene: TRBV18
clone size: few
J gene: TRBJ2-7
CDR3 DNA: TGTGCCAGCTCATCCCGGGGACAGGCTCTCTACGAGCAGTACTTC
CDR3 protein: CASSSRGQALYEQYF

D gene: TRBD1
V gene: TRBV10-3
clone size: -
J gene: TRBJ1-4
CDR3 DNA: TGTGCCATCGGACAGGTTAATGAAAAACTGTTTTTT
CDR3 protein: CAIGQVNEKLFF

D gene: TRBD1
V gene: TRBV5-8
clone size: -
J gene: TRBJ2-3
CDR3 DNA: TGTGCCAGCAGCTTTAAGGGGGCTTTGGGTACAGATACGCAGTATTTT
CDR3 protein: CASSFKGALGTDTQYF

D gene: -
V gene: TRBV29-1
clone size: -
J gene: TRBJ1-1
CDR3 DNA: TGCAGCGGAGGACTTGACACTGAAGCTTTCTTT
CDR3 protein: CSGGLDTEAFF

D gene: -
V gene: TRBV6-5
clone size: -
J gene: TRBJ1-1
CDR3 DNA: TGTGCCAGCAGATTAGAGGGGGTCGTGGGTACTGAAGCTTTCTTT
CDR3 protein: CASRLEGVVGTEAFF

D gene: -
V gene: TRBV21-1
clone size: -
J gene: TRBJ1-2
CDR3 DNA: TGTGCCAGCAGCAAAGACGGGGTATCTAACTATGGCTACACCTTC
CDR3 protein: CASSKDGVSNYGYTF

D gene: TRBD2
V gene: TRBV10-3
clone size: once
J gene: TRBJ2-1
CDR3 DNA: TGTGCCATCAGTGAGTCGGGGGGGTCCTACAATGAGCAGTTCTTC
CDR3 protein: CAISESGGSYNEQFF

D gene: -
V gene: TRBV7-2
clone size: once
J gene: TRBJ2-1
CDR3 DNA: TGTGCCAGCAGCCTGGGCCCCCTCGAGGAGTTCTTC
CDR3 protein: CASSLGPLEEFF

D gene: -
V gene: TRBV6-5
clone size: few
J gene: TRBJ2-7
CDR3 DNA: TGTGCCAGCAAGGGGGGGCCCTACGAGCAGTACTTC
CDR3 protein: CASKGGPYEQYF

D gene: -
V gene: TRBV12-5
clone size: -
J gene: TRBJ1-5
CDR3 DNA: TGTGCTAGTGGTCTGACGGGTGGGGGCAATCAGCCCCAGCATTTT
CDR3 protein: CASGLTGGGNQPQHF

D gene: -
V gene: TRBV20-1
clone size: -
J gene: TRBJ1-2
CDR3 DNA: TGCAGTGCTAGTGGGCAGTCACTGGGCTACACCTTC
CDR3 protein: CSASGQSLGYTF

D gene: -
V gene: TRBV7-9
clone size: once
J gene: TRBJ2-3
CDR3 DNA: TGTGCCAGCAGCCGACTTCCGGGACTTAACCCTACAGATACGCAGTATTTT
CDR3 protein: CASSRLPGLNPTDTQYF

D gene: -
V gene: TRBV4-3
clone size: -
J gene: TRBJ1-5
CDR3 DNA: TGCGCCAGCAGCCAAGGGACAGAAGACAATCAGCCCCAGCATTTT
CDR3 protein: CASSQGTEDNQPQHF

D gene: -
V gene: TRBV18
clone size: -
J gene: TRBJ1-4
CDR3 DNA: TGTGCCAGCTCAACCCTCTCAAATCCATGGACTAATGAAAAACTGTTTTTT
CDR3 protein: CASSTLSNPWTNEKLFF

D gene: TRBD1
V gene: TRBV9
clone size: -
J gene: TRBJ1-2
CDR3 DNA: TGTGCCAGCAGCGCTGGACAGGGCTCTAACTATGGCTACACCTTC
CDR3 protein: CASSAGQGSNYGYTF

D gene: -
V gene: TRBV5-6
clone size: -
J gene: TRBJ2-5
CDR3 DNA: TGTGCCAGCAGCCACCAGGGTAGGGAAGAGACCCAGTACTTC
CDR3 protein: CASSHQGREETQYF

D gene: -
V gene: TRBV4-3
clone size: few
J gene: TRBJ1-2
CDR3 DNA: TGCGCCAGCAGCCTAGAGAGAAACTATGGCTACACCTTC
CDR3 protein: CASSLERNYGYTF

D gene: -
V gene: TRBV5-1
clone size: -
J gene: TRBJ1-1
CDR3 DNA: TGCGCCAGCAGCTTGGTGGAGGACACTGAAGCTTTCTTT
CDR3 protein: CASSLVEDTEAFF

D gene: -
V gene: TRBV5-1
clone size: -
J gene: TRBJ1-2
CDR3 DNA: TGCGCCAGCAGCTTTTCAGGGGACTATGGCTACACCTTC
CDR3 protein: CASSFSGDYGYTF

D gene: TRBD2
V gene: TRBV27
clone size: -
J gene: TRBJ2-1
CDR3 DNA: TGTGCCAGCAGTTCAGCGGGGGCCCCAAGAGACAATGAGCAGTTCTTC
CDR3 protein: CASSSAGAPRDNEQFF

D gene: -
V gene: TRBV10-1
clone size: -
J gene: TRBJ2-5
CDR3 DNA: TGCGCCAGCAGTGAGTCAACTACGGGGTCGGAGACCCAGTACTTC
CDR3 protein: CASSESTTGSETQYF

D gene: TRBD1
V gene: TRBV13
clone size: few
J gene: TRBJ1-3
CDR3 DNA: TGTGCCAGCAGTGGTAGGACAGGCCCCTCTGGAAACACCATATATTTT
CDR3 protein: CASSGRTGPSGNTIYF

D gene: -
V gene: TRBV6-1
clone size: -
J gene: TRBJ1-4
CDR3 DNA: TGTGCCAGCAGTGAATCATCGGGTTTGAGACTGTTTTTT
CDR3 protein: CASSESSGLRLFF

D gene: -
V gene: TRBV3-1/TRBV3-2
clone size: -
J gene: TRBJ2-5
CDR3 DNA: TGTGCCAGCAGCCGAGGTAGCTGGCAGACCCAGTACTTC
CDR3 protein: CASSRGSWQTQYF

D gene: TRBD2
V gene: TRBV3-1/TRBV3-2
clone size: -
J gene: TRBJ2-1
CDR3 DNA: TGTGCCAGCAGCCTGCCGGGAGGCGGAGGGAATGAGCAGTTCTTC
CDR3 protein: CASSLPGGGGNEQFF

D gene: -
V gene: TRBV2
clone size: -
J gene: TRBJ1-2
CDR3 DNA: TGTGCCAGCTCCTTAAAAGGGCAGGGGACGAGTGGCTACACCTTC
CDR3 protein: CASSLKGQGTSGYTF

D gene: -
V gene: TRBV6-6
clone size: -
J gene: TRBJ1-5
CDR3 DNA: TGTGCCAGCCGAGGGGATTTCGGTCAGCCCCAGCATTTT
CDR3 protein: CASRGDFGQPQHF

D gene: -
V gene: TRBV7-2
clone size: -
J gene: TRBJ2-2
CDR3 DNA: TGTGCCAGTAATCGGGGGACTGCCGGATCCGGGGAGCTGTTTTTT
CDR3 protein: CASNRGTAGSGELFF

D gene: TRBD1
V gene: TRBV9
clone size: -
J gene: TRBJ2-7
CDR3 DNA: TGTGCCAGCAGCGTAGGACAGGGGGCGAGGGAGCAGTACTTC
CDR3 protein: CASSVGQGAREQYF